The table lists the clone carrying this TCR beta chain with many counts. The antigen is not known. The CDR3 sequence is 14 residues long. The V end was cut by 1 base, the J end by 7 bases, with 11 bases between. From germline, CDR1 is LNHNV and CDR2 YYDKDF (reference sequence). The data were taken from a study of T cell repertoires in cytomegalovirus infection. Turning to the study itself: Matching HLA type and CMV infection were both indicated by public TCR beta signatures. Whole-study results and caveats: Dominant in the ex vivo response were TCR beta clonotypes restricted by HLA-C and specific for CMV.

TCRdb independently ran MiXCR on the reads; one entry per CDR3 protein. The sample shows almost 550,000 distinct CDR3 sequences, 15% to 20% of them seen only once. The chain recombines TRBV15 with TRBJ2-1; perhaps TRBD2 as D (6 bases). This TCR derives from a human donor in good health (CMV status not recorded). Some clones in this sample may be carry-over from other donors' samples. Sequencing used CD8+ T cells from PBMCs. Here the CDR3 DNA reads TGTGCCACCAGCAGAGGCCTGGGGGGAAATGAGCAGTTCTTC. Its protein product is CATSRGLGGNEQFF.